A single sample gave rise to the 21 T cell receptor beta chains below, sequenced in a study of blood T cells in healthy people across ages. Primed by a sample-barcoded 5' primer and a J-beta primer mix, a second PCR proceeded for roughly 7 to 11 cycles. In TCRdb, the 5' RACE reads were re-called with MiXCR into one record per CDR3 protein. Here the sample spans about 1.5 million distinct CDR3 sequences, less than 45% being singletons. Material: blood. The origin of the receptors is a woman aged 18-29 years in good health.

Comment on this clonotype: This may come from a read error, since a much larger clone is one base off. The chain links TRBV4-1 to TRBJ2-3; D is unclear. CDR3 length: 16 residues. Trimming removed 4 bases at V and 2 bases at J, with 16 bases between. The germline V gene has CDR1 MGHRA and CDR2 YSYEKL. CDR3 region: CASSLSTNGYTDTQYF. The CDR3 bases are TGCGCCAGCAGCCTCTCTACGAATGGATACACAGATACGCAGTATTTT.

In its sample, this clonotype was seen a few times. V usage is TRBV5-1 and J usage is TRBJ2-2, with 8 bases aligning to TRBD1. V was pared by 4 bases and J by 5 bases, with 10 bases of the junction left unmatched. The CDR3 has 16 amino acids. Germline V gene sequence: CDR1 SGHRS, CDR2 YFSETQ. The CDR3 DNA sequence: TGCGCCAGCAGCCAATCAGGACAGGGTGGAACCGGGGAGCTGTTTTTT. Protein product: CASSQSGQGGTGELFF.

The chain has TRBV5-6 and TRBJ1-5; possible D gene TRBD1, 5 bases. The CDR3 loop spans 14 amino acids. The V end lost 3 bases, the J end lost 6 bases, and 13 bases lay between the germline ends. In germline, CDR1 is SGHDT, CDR2 YYEEEE. CDR3: CASSWGGSIQPQHF. For the CDR3, the DNA is TGTGCCAGCAGCTGGGGGGGGAGTATTCAGCCCCAGCATTTT.

The chain joins TRBV20-1 to TRBJ2-4, with 9 positions matching TRBD1. V was clipped by 1 base and J by 13 bases; unmatched bases: 5. Germline V gene sequence: CDR1 DFQATT, CDR2 SNEGSKA (reference sequence). The CDR3 is made up of 12 amino acids. CDR3 nucleotides: TGCAGTGCTAGAGGGCTTGGACAGGGGCAGTACTTC. Its protein is CSARGLGQGQYF.

This clonotype appeared a few times. V and J are TRBV7-2 and TRBJ2-5, with no clear D. Deletions cut 7 bases from V and 10 bases from J, with 31 bases between. CDR3 length equals 17 residues. Germline V gene sequence: CDR1 SGHTA, CDR2 FQGNSA. CDR3 sequence (DNA): TGTGCCAGCACTCTAACCGACGGATCTCACGGGTTTGGTTTCCAGTACTTC. Translated: CASTLTDGSHGFGFQYF.

The J gene is TRBJ2-3, the V gene TRBV7-2; D ambiguous. Per the germline V gene, CDR1 is SGHTA and CDR2 is FQGNSA. The CDR3 spans 14 residues. V lost 2 bases and J 4 bases, leaving 10 bases between the germline ends. CDR3 protein: CASSLSRFSDTQYF. CDR3 sequence (DNA): TGTGCCAGCAGCTTAAGTAGGTTCTCAGATACGCAGTATTTT.

Worth noting for this clonotype: This CDR3 fails to terminate in the conserved phenylalanine or tryptophan, so it likely reflects a read error. The CDR3 spells CASSQDGRGGYNEQFL. The CDR3 nucleotides read TGCGCCAGCAGCCAAGATGGACGGGGGGGGTACAATGAGCAGTTCTTA. The rearrangement uses TRBV4-1 and TRBJ2-1; TRBD2 aligns across 8 bases. The CDR3 contains 16 residues. CDR1 is MGHRA, CDR2 YSYEKL, per germline. Trimming removed 0 bases from V and 4 bases from J; junction bases left unmatched: 5.

The V and J genes are TRBV6-1 and TRBJ2-3; 9 nucleotides line up with TRBD2. Germline CDR1 MNHNS, CDR2 SASEGT. The length of the CDR3 is 16 residues. V lost 1 base, J lost 2 bases, and 4 bases stayed unmatched. This chain's CDR3 is CASSEGPGLATDTQYF. The DNA for the CDR3 is TGTGCCAGCAGTGAAGGCCCGGGACTAGCCACAGATACGCAGTATTTT.

This clonotype was picked up a small number of times. The chain joins TRBV5-1 to TRBJ1-2; D is possibly TRBD1 (5 bases). The germline V gene encodes CDR1 SGHRS and CDR2 YFSETQ. This CDR3 is built from 13 residues. V was shortened by 5 bases and J by 4 bases, with 12 bases between the two germline ends. The CDR3 loop is CASRPGPLYGYTF. DNA of the CDR3: TGCGCCAGCAGACCGGGACCCCTCTATGGCTACACCTTC.

This clonotype has a count of ten or more. The chain carries TRBV4-3 and TRBJ2-3; D unclear. Trimming took off 0 bases at V and 2 bases at J, with 6 bases between the two ends. This CDR3 spans 14 amino acids. The germline gives CDR1 LGHNA, CDR2 YSLEER. The CDR3 is CASSQDTSTDTQYF. DNA of the CDR3: TGCGCCAGCAGCCAAGATACGTCCACAGATACGCAGTATTTT.

This clonotype was observed a handful of times. The genes are TRBV6-1 and TRBJ1-2, with a tentative D call TRBD1 (6 bases). The length of the CDR3 is 14 residues. Looked up from germline, CDR1 is MNHNS and CDR2 is SASEGT. The V end was cut by 4 bases, the J end by 6 bases, with 15 bases between. The chain's CDR3 is CASSVGPGADGYTF. In DNA, the CDR3 is TGTGCCAGCAGTGTCGGTCCGGGGGCGGATGGCTACACCTTC.

There are a few counts of this clonotype. The V call is TRBV12-3 or TRBV12-4, the J call TRBJ1-2, with D maybe TRBD1 (6 bases). The CDR3 spans 13 residues. V lost 6 bases and J 3 bases, leaving 11 bases between the germline ends. CDR3 amino acids: CASSTSGDYGYTF. The CDR3 DNA reads as TGTGCCAGCAGCACCTCAGGGGACTATGGCTACACCTTC.

This sequence joins TRBV20-1 and TRBJ2-5, with TRBD2 matching 10 bases. Trimming removed 0 bases from V and 5 bases from J; junction bases left unmatched: 6. Germline V gene lookup returns CDR1 DFQATT and CDR2 SNEGSKA (reference sequence). The length of the CDR3 is 15 residues. This chain's CDR3 is CSARDLLAGVETQYF. DNA of the CDR3: TGCAGTGCTAGAGATCTTCTAGCGGGAGTGGAGACCCAGTACTTC.

This clonotype appeared many times. The V call is TRBV7-9, the J call TRBJ2-3, with D hard to call. The CDR3 has 12 amino acids. Trimming removed 4 bases from V and 3 bases from J, with 5 bases in between. Germline V gives CDR1 SEHNR, CDR2 FQNEAQ (reference sequence). For the CDR3, the DNA is TGTGCCAGCAGCTCGGTTACAGATACGCAGTATTTT. The encoded protein is CASSSVTDTQYF.

This clonotype was detected only a few times. This rearrangement joins TRBV10-3 to TRBJ2-1, with TRBD2 matching over 13 bases. The CDR3 runs 15 residues. The germline V gene has CDR1 ENHRY and CDR2 SYGVKD. V lost 6 bases and J lost 8; bases outside the gene matches: 7. CDR3 in amino acids: CAISGLAGDRDEQFF. The CDR3 DNA sequence: TGTGCCATCAGCGGACTAGCGGGGGATCGCGATGAGCAGTTCTTC.

This clonotype was observed a single time. The chain's CDR3 is CASSDLDSDYSGNTIYF. In DNA form, the CDR3 reads TGTGCCAGCAGTGACCTAGACAGCGACTACTCTGGAAACACCATATATTTT. This rearrangement joins TRBV25-1 to TRBJ1-3, with D perhaps matching TRBD1 (5 bases). This CDR3 region has 17 residues. Germline V gene sequence: CDR1 MGHDK, CDR2 SYGVNS. V lost 3 bases and J lost 0, with 15 bases in between.

This clonotype was detected once. The chain uses TRBV29-1 and TRBJ2-5; 10 positions match TRBD1. With V trimmed by 8 bases and J by 12 bases, 12 bases remained unmatched. This CDR3 spans 12 amino acids. Germline CDR1 is SQVTM and CDR2 is ANQGSEA. The CDR3 reads CSPGEGQGFEYF. The CDR3 DNA reads as TGCAGCCCGGGCGAGGGACAGGGGTTTGAGTACTTC.

The V and J genes are TRBV25-1 and TRBJ1-4; 8 nucleotides agree with TRBD1. Germline assignment: CDR1 MGHDK and CDR2 SYGVNS. With V trimmed by 3 bases and J by 5 bases, 5 bases remained unmatched. The CDR3 has 15 amino acids. The CDR3 protein is CASSDPRTGNEKLFF. The CDR3 DNA reads TGTGCCAGCAGTGACCCGCGGACAGGGAATGAAAAACTGTTTTTT.

The chain links TRBV28 to TRBJ2-5, with 8 bases identical to TRBD2. Germline lookup yields CDR1 MDHEN and CDR2 SYDVKM. V dropped 4 bases and J dropped 5; count of bases not matched to a gene: 12. The CDR3 covers 16 residues. The CDR3 loop is CASSSVRAGGRETQYF. For the CDR3, the DNA is TGTGCCAGCAGTTCCGTCCGGGCGGGAGGACGCGAGACCCAGTACTTC.

This clonotype was observed a handful of times. The V call is TRBV12-3 or TRBV12-4, the J call TRBJ1-2; maybe TRBD1 (5 bases). Trimming took 4 bases from V and 4 from J, leaving 22 bases between them. The CDR3 sequence is 17 residues long. For the CDR3, the DNA is TGTGCCAGCAGTTCCCCCGCTCGAGGGGTGGTTGGCTATGGCTACACCTTC. Its translation is CASSSPARGVVGYGYTF.

V usage is TRBV7-2 and J usage is TRBJ1-1, with 10 bases aligning to TRBD1. CDR1 is SGHTA and CDR2 is FQGNSA in the germline V gene. J was trimmed by 7 bases and V by 3 bases; bases with no gene match: 5. The CDR3 loop spans 14 amino acids. This CDR3 is CASSLQTGGIEAFF. The CDR3, as DNA: TGTGCCAGCAGCTTGCAGACAGGGGGCATTGAAGCTTTCTTT.